This paragraph covers one TCR beta chain sequence. Its antigen is not yet known. Base qualities are not recorded, but no much larger clone differs from it by a single base. The library came from the immunoSEQ multiplex PCR assay. For the multiplex PCR, a mixture combining 60 forward primers for TCR Vbeta segments and 13 reverse primers for TCR Jbeta segments was used. The CDR3 region of rearranged TCR beta genes was amplified from genomic DNA with a multiplex PCR assay. The Illumina HiSeq System was used to sequence the amplified TCR beta libraries as 87-base-pair reads. The paper's processing steps were these. Across the 600 to 700 repertoires, a later analysis counted tens of millions of unique TCR beta chains, approximately 10 million of which were shared by at least two donors. Raw reads were error-corrected and collapsed into unique sequences by a nearest-neighbor algorithm in which closely related sequences were merged to remove PCR and sequencing errors. Alignment of CDR3 sequences to IMGT reference sequences was used to assign V, D and J gene segments. Each retained sequence needed at least a six-nucleotide match to both a V gene segment and a J gene segment. A rearrangement counted as productive if the CDR3 had no stop codons and remained in frame with V and J, and every other rearrangement counted as non-productive. Following IMGT convention, CDR3 was defined as the stretch from the second conserved V-encoded cysteine to the conserved J-encoded phenylalanine. The earlier analysis of fewer than 750 of the donors excluded sequences that lacked an unambiguous match to a single V gene segment. An earlier analysis of a few hundred of the donors classified V segments as functional when productive rearrangements were above 56.7% and as segregating when the standard deviation between donors was above 5%. A statistical classification framework was built for diagnosing cytomegalovirus status from the catalog of TCR beta chain sequences. V and J gene assignment, in a later analysis, came from comparing TCR nucleotide sequences with IMGT/GENE-DB human TR gene sequences. Using the TCRdist pipeline, a later analysis assigned CDR3 sequences along with most-parsimonious VDJ recombination scenarios. A later analysis defined each TCR beta chain by its CDR3 amino acid sequence plus V-gene family, and excluded reads lacking a unique V-gene family. In a later analysis, 450 to 600 highly shared, low-generation-probability nucleotide sequences were removed to address suspected cross-contamination and a sequencing artifact. In a later analysis, a clonal expansion index for each public chain was calculated from normalized within-repertoire ranks of inferred template counts. In a later analysis, generation probabilities were computed using a VDJ recombination model fitted to out-of-frame rearrangements, and the results were checked against IGoR. In a later analysis, TCR-TCR, TCR-HLA and TCR-CMV co-occurrence was scored with hypergeometric tests, and a repertoire-size bias correction was applied to TCR pairs. A later analysis estimated false discovery rates by permuting HLA or CMV assignments 20 times. In a later analysis, co-occurring TCRs were grouped using DBSCAN, with TCRdist sequence similarity added in when clustering inside HLA-allele-positive subsets. Repertoires with fewer than 30,000 or more than 120,000 public chains were left out of co-occurrence clustering, as were about 5 repertoires with anomalous nucleotide sharing. Not all clones reach the TCRdb copy of this immuneACCESS table, which keeps in-frame sequences only. Checked studies attribute under half of the gap to unresolved V genes and leave the rest unexplained. Clone size and the V and J calls come from that table; the DNA yielded D and trimming. The sample table shows fewer than 150,000 clones, and roughly 80% are seen once. The top ten hold 4.5% to 6% of the sample.

This sample is drawn from a study of cytomegalovirus exposure and HLA in healthy donors (dated by TCRdb to between 2016 and 2019). General notes on the study: According to an earlier analysis of 550 to 700 of the donors, roughly 180 million T cells yielded over 90 million unique TCR beta sequences and about 300 Gb of sequence data. An early release covering approximately 600 HLA-typed donors comprised about 320 gigabases of sequencing data and 85 million to 100 million unique TCR sequences. Of the roughly 400 genotyped donors, 65% to 90% were placed in the genetic ancestry cluster associated with self-reported Caucasian donors. The study aimed to test whether signatures of past pathogen exposure could be identified by cataloging public T cell receptors. Using immunosequencing, the study profiled T cell repertoires from fewer than 700 subjects and related those repertoires to cytomegalovirus serostatus. Besides the first cohort of 550 to 750 subjects, a separate validation cohort made up of 120 different subjects was used. High-throughput TCR immunosequencing, statistical association of individual TCRs with disease status, and machine learning were combined to predict cytomegalovirus infection status. In a later analysis, previously published TCR beta repertoires from roughly 710 donors were re-analyzed and high-resolution HLA genotyping was added so that TCR occurrence patterns could be studied. Rather than drawing on any new phenotypic data, the later analysis identified candidate immune exposures from TCR beta sequences and the way those sequences occurred across donors. In an earlier analysis of 500 to 650 of the donors, high-throughput TCR beta sequencing was used to judge whether each TCR beta V gene segment behaved as functional or pseudogenic. Alongside the repertoire data, information on donor age, sex, ethnicity and CMV serostatus was compiled. In a later genetic analysis, genome-wide SNP genotypes for about three fifths of the roughly 670 donors were used, and that subset was treated as a discovery cohort. All discovery cohort repertoires had been generated using a single sequencing platform. Class I and class II HLA loci were covered by the typing at four-digit resolution. The number of donors typed differed by locus, with about 629-630 for A, B, C, DRB1 and DQB1, around 500 for DQA1, approximately 570 for DPA1, and some 470 for DPB1. Several DR-DQ haplotypes were handled as single units for association and clustering, since linkage in the cohort was strong. Among roughly 400 genotyped donors of the cohort, an average of roughly 230,000 unique TCR beta nucleotide sequences was sequenced per donor, of which 15% to 20% were non-productive. Points the paper makes about the study in general: In a later analysis, several top co-occurrence clusters were reported to appear linked to parvovirus B19, influenza, CMV and Epstein-Barr virus. According to a later analysis, TCR association rates differed among HLA loci, with DRB1 alleles showing the most associated TCRs and HLA-C alleles showing the fewest. A later analysis found that HLA-associated TCR beta chains were more clonally expanded and had lower generation probabilities than equally common non-associated chains. Only TCR beta chains were sequenced in this cohort, and the absence of alpha or paired-chain data limited detectable features. A total of fewer than 200 TCR beta chains were listed by the study as associated with cytomegalovirus. The classifier was reported to diagnose cytomegalovirus status with high specificity and sensitivity in both the original and validation cohorts. A further reported finding was that TCR beta sequences accurately predicted the HLA-A and HLA-B alleles for most subjects in the first cohort. Across donors, most TCR sequences were observed very rarely, whereas some public TCRs were present in many individuals. Broadly in line with IMGT annotations, most TCR beta V segments showed up in productive rearrangements about 87% or about 30% of the time in an earlier analysis of approximately 600 of the donors. Because some donors lacked HLA typing at each locus, the association tests relied only on the typed subset. The presence/absence analyses assumed that sequencing depth was roughly uniform across donors, and that assumption may not be true. In vitro tests confirmed that a few of the cytomegalovirus-associated TCR beta chains recognize cytomegalovirus antigens. The authors suggested that the approach could potentially be generalized to other disease states and immunological phenotypes. Some IMGT-functional V segments, including TRBV6-2 and TRBV6-3, could not be told apart with the 87-base-pair reads, so those segments were excluded. The sequencing pipeline was judged likely to have produced a cluster of highly shared sequence variants as a technical artifact. For the cohort, immune exposure information was limited to CMV serostatus. A later analysis found that most CMV-associated TCR beta chains appeared HLA-restricted, with HLA associations seemingly driven largely by CMV exposure. Linkage disequilibrium might explain the correlated functional status among segregating V segments, but an unknown experimental factor could not be excluded. When HLA alleles, especially DR and DQ, strongly co-occurred, attributing TCR associations to individual alleles was difficult. Over 15 rarely observed V segments, including chromosome 9 orphons, were excluded from the earlier analysis of almost 600 of the donors because counts were too low. A later analysis associated 16,951 TCR beta sequences with specific HLA alleles at a false discovery rate of 0.05. V-gene and J-gene trimming of TCR beta chains was associated with a missense DCLRE1C variant in a later genetic analysis, and the association was replicated in an independent cohort. Compared with the approximately 700-donor mean, donors in an Asian-associated ancestry cluster had fewer N-insertions in productive TCRs, according to a later genetic analysis.

In total, approximately 690 healthy bone marrow donors made up the cohort. At the time of sampling, all cohort members were nominally healthy, though unrecorded immune exposures were likely present. The donor tested CMV seronegative, placing the donor among the 350 to 400 seronegative members of the cohort. A peripheral blood sample was collected from each donor, and TCR beta sequencing was performed on peripheral blood mononuclear cells. The Qiagen DNeasy Blood Extraction Kit was used to extract genomic DNA from the blood cell samples. V ends up 5 bases short and J 4 bases short, with an unmatched junction base count of 6. As encoded in the germline V gene, CDR1 is SGHVS while CDR2 is FNYEAQ. The CDR3 goes from the cysteine to the phenylalanine over 16 residues. Only the CDR3 DNA stays, 48 bases, in frame from base 1.

The sequence came from a woman in her forties or fifties in good health and CMV-seronegative. The source material was PBMCs. The chain links TRBV7-6 with TRBJ1-6; a stretch of 9 junction bases matches TRBD1. The nucleotides read TGTGCCAGCAGCACAGGGGACAGGGATTATAATTCACCCCTCCACTTT. The encoded protein is CASSTGDRDYNSPLHF.